A selection of T cell receptor beta chains follows, all from one sample in a study of cytomegalovirus exposure and HLA in healthy donors. The method was immunoSEQ multiplex PCR; TCRdb's version includes in-frame clones alone and lacks a portion of them. The repertoire has fewer than 150,000 clones, just under 85% of them found once; the top ten carry around 3.9%. Sequencing was carried out using PBMCs. These receptors all stem from a man aged 35-49 years in good health and CMV-seropositive. Each CDR3 is given with its conserved first and last residue. The D gene is left open where the match is weak. Clone size is given for some rows only: seen once, a few or many times, or a class if the clone is expanded.

clone_size	j_call	v_call	d_call	cdr3_aa	cdr3_nt
NA	TRBJ2-1	TRBV7-2	NA	CASTGYDEQFF	TGTGCCAGCACCGGGTACGATGAGCAGTTCTTC
NA	TRBJ1-4	TRBV19	NA	CASSQGLRGLSTNEKLFF	TGTGCCAGTAGCCAGGGACTCCGAGGATTGTCAACTAATGAAAAACTGTTTTTT
NA	TRBJ2-2	TRBV7-9	TRBD1	CASRPDRGGTGELFF	TGTGCCAGCAGACCGGACAGGGGAGGCACCGGGGAGCTGTTTTTT
NA	TRBJ2-7	TRBV7-8	NA	CASGKRTRFYEQYF	TGTGCCAGCGGGAAAAGGACAAGATTCTACGAGCAGTACTTC
few	TRBJ2-7	TRBV11-3	TRBD1	CASSLPGTAYEQYF	TGTGCCAGCAGCTTACCCGGGACAGCCTACGAGCAGTACTTC
once	TRBJ2-2	TRBV5-1	NA	CASSPRIFGGRTGELFF	TGCGCCAGCAGCCCTCGGATTTTTGGCGGGCGCACCGGGGAGCTGTTTTTT
NA	TRBJ2-1	TRBV7-9	NA	CASSLGLDKQFF	TGTGCCAGCAGCTTAGGACTAGATAAGCAGTTCTTC
few	TRBJ1-1	TRBV6-5	TRBD1	CASSSQGGSTEAFF	TGTGCCAGCAGTTCTCAGGGGGGAAGCACTGAAGCTTTCTTT
NA	TRBJ1-1	TRBV18	NA	CASSPKEMNTEAFF	TGTGCCAGCTCACCTAAGGAGATGAACACTGAAGCTTTCTTT
NA	TRBJ2-1	TRBV19	TRBD2	CASSILAGLIDEQFF	TGTGCCAGTAGTATTCTAGCGGGGCTTATCGATGAGCAGTTCTTC
once	TRBJ2-7	TRBV18	TRBD2	CASSGLAGGPELKQYF	TGTGCCAGCTCAGGACTAGCGGGAGGGCCCGAGTTAAAGCAGTACTTC
NA	TRBJ2-7	TRBV5-1	NA	CASSSHPNSYEQYF	TGCGCCAGCAGCTCACACCCCAATTCCTACGAGCAGTACTTC
NA	TRBJ2-5	TRBV7-9	NA	CASSPGAGKETQYF	TGTGCCAGCAGCCCTGGGGCGGGAAAGGAGACCCAGTACTTC
NA	TRBJ2-1	TRBV30	TRBD2	CAWSVRLAASYNEQFF	TGTGCCTGGAGTGTAAGACTAGCGGCCTCCTACAATGAGCAGTTCTTC
NA	TRBJ1-2	TRBV5-4	TRBD1	CASSPDRGYGYTF	TGTGCCAGCAGCCCGGACAGGGGCTATGGCTACACCTTC
NA	TRBJ2-1	TRBV29-1	NA	CSVSQGSYNEQFF	TGCAGCGTTTCTCAGGGTTCCTACAATGAGCAGTTCTTC
NA	TRBJ2-7	TRBV9	TRBD2	CASSVEGLAGSYEQYF	TGTGCCAGCAGCGTAGAAGGACTAGCAGGGTCCTACGAGCAGTACTTC
NA	TRBJ2-1	TRBV13	TRBD2	CASSLPSSGGHEQFF	TGTGCCAGCAGTCTTCCGTCCTCGGGAGGCCATGAGCAGTTCTTC
once	TRBJ2-1	TRBV7-8	NA	CASSFVWIRVDEQFF	TGTGCCAGCAGCTTTGTGTGGATCAGGGTGGATGAGCAGTTCTTC
NA	TRBJ2-2	TRBV5-1	TRBD1	CASSSGQGVRELFF	TGCGCCAGCAGCTCGGGACAGGGGGTACGGGAGCTGTTTTTT
NA	TRBJ2-3	TRBV19	NA	CASSMIGRRTDTQYF	TGTGCCAGTAGTATGATCGGGAGACGGACAGATACGCAGTATTTT
NA	TRBJ1-1	TRBV5-6	TRBD1	CASSWDRVNTEAFF	TGTGCCAGCAGCTGGGACAGGGTGAACACTGAAGCTTTCTTT
NA	TRBJ2-3	TRBV2	TRBD2	CASSEAAGGAAFTDTQYF	TGTGCCAGCAGTGAAGCGGCGGGGGGAGCAGCATTTACAGATACGCAGTATTTT
NA	TRBJ2-7	TRBV23-1	TRBD1	CASSFPGQGTEQYF	TGCGCCAGCAGCTTTCCGGGACAGGGGACCGAGCAGTACTTC
NA	TRBJ1-2	TRBV18	NA	CASSLDERVNYGYTF	TGTGCCAGCTCTCTCGATGAAAGAGTTAACTATGGCTACACCTTC
NA	TRBJ2-5	TRBV7-2	NA	CASSLESQVFQETQYF	TGTGCCAGCAGCTTAGAGAGCCAGGTCTTCCAAGAGACCCAGTACTTC
NA	TRBJ2-7	TRBV5-1	NA	CASRSTGYSYEQYF	TGCGCCAGCAGGTCGACAGGTTACTCCTACGAGCAGTACTTC
NA	TRBJ2-2	TRBV5-1	TRBD2	CASSTGTSLPGELFF	TGCGCCAGCAGCACCGGGACTAGTTTACCCGGGGAGCTGTTTTTT
NA	TRBJ2-1	TRBV5-1	TRBD1	CASSSGTASSYNEQFF	TGCGCCAGCAGCTCCGGGACAGCGAGCTCCTACAATGAGCAGTTCTTC
NA	TRBJ1-1	TRBV5-4	NA	CASSLTFRGRGEAFF	TGTGCCAGCAGCTTAACTTTCCGGGGTCGAGGGGAAGCTTTCTTT
NA	TRBJ2-7	TRBV28	NA	CASSLKSRGEQYF	TGTGCCAGCAGTTTAAAGAGCCGGGGCGAGCAGTACTTC
NA	TRBJ1-2	TRBV6-5	NA	CASSYSSDITYGYTF	TGTGCCAGCAGTTACTCGTCGGACATTACTTATGGCTACACCTTC
NA	TRBJ2-1	TRBV6-4	NA	CASSDGGGEQFF	TGTGCCAGCAGTGACGGGGGAGGTGAGCAGTTCTTC
NA	TRBJ2-2	TRBV7-2	NA	CASSLARGENTGELFF	TGTGCCAGCAGCTTAGCCCGCGGGGAGAACACCGGGGAGCTGTTTTTT
NA	TRBJ2-3	TRBV5-6	TRBD2	CASSTSAGAVADTQYF	TGTGCCAGCAGCACCTCAGCGGGAGCGGTTGCGGATACGCAGTATTTT
NA	TRBJ2-7	TRBV5-1	TRBD2	CASSLVPSGGTYEQYF	TGCGCCAGCAGCTTGGTGCCTAGCGGGGGGACCTACGAGCAGTACTTC
once	TRBJ1-1	TRBV27	NA	CASSAGRGNEALF	TGTGCCAGCAGTGCTGGAAGAGGGAATGAAGCTCTCTTT
NA	TRBJ2-5	TRBV5-6	TRBD1	CASSPGQVGKETQYF	TGTGCCAGCAGCCCCGGACAGGTGGGAAAAGAGACCCAGTACTTC
NA	TRBJ1-6	TRBV12-5	TRBD1	CASGSTGLSPLHF	TGTGCTAGTGGTTCGACAGGGCTTTCACCCCTCCACTTT
NA	TRBJ2-3	TRBV2	NA	CASRPTGDTQYF	TGTGCCAGCAGACCAACTGGAGATACGCAGTATTTT